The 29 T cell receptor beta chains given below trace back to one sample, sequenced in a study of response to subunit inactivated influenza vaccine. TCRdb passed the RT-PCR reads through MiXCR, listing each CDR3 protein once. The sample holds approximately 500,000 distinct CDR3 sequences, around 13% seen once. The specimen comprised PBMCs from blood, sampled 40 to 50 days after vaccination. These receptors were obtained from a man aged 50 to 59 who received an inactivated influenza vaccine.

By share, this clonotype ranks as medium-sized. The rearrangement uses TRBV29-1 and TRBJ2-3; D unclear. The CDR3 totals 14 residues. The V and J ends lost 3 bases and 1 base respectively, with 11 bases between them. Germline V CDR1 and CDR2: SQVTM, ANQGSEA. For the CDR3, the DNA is TGCAGCGTTGATAGGCCCCAGGGCACAGATACGCAGTATTTT. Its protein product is CSVDRPQGTDTQYF.

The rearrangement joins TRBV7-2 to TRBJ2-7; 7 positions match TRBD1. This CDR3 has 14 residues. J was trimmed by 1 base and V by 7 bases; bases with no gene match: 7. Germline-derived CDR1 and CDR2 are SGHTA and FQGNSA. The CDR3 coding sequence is TGTGCCAGCATGAGGCCGGGACAGTCCTACGAGCAGTACTTC. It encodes CASMRPGQSYEQYF. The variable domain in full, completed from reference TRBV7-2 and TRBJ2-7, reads GAGVSQSPSNKVTEKGKDVELRCDPISGHTALYWYRQSLGQGLEFLIYFQGNSAPDKSGLPSDRFSAERTGGSVSTLTIQRTQQEDSAVYLCASMRPGQSYEQYFGPGTRLTVT.

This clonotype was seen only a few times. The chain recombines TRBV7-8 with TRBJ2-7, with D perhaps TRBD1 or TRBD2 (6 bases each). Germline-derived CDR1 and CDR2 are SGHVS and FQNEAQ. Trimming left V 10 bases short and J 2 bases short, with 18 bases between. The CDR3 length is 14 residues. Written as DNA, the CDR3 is TGTGCCACCCGGAGAAGGGGGGCGACCTACGAGCAGTACTTC. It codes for CATRRRGATYEQYF.

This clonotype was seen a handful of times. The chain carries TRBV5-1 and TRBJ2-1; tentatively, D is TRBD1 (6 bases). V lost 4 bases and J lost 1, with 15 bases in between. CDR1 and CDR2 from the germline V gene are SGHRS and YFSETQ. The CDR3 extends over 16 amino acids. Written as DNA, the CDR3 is TGCGCCAGCAGCCCCTGGGGGCCAGGATCCTACAATGAGCAGTTCTTC. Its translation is CASSPWGPGSYNEQFF.

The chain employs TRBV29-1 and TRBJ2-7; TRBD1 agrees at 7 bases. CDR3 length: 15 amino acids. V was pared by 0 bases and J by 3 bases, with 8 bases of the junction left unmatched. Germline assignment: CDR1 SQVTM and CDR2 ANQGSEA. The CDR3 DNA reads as TGCAGCGTTGAAGACCAGACAGGGTTCGGCTACGAGCAGTACTTC. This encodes CSVEDQTGFGYEQYF.

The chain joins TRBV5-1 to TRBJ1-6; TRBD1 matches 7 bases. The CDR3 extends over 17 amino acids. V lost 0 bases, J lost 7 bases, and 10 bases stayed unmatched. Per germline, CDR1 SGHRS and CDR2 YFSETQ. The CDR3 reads CASSLAVTGIRNSPLHF. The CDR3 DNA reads TGCGCCAGCAGCTTGGCCGTGACAGGGATACGCAATTCACCCCTCCACTTT.

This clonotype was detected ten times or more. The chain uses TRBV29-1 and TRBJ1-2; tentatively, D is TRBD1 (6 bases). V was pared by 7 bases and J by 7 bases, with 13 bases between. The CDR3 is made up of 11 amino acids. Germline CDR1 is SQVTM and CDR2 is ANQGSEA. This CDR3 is CSATGNRGYTF. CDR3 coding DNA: TGCAGCGCTACAGGGAATCGTGGCTACACCTTC. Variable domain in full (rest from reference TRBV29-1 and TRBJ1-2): SAVISQKPSRDICQRGTSLTIQCQVDSQVTMMFWYRQQPGQSLTLIATANQGSEATYESGFVIDKFPISRPNLTFSTLTVSNMSPEDSSIYLCSATGNRGYTFGSGTRLTVV.

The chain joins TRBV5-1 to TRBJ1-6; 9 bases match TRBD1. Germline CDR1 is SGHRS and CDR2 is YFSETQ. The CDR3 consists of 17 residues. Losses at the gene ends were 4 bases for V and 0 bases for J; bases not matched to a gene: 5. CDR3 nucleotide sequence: TGCGCCAGCAGCGGAGGACAGGGGAGCTCCTATAATTCACCCCTCCACTTT. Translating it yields CASSGGQGSSYNSPLHF.

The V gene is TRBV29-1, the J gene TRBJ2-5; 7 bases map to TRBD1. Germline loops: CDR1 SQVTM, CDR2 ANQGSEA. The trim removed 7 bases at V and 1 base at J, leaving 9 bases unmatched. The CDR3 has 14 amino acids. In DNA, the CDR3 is TGCAGCGCCGCGGACAGGAGTATCCAAGAGACCCAGTACTTC. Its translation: CSAADRSIQETQYF.

The DNA for the CDR3 is TGTGCCAGCATCTCTGTTGGTCACGAGCAGTACTTC. Translating gives CASISVGHEQYF. V usage is TRBV7-2 and J usage is TRBJ2-7; D ambiguous. This CDR3 contains 12 residues. The V and J ends lost 7 bases and 5 bases respectively, with 12 bases between them. In germline, CDR1 is SGHTA, CDR2 FQGNSA.

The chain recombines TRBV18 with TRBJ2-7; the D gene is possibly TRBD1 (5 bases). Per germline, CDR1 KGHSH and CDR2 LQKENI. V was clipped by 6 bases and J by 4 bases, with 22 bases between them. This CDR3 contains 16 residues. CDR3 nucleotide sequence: TGTGCCAGCTCGAAACCCCCAGGGTCAACCGGGTACGAGCAGTACTTC. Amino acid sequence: CASSKPPGSTGYEQYF.

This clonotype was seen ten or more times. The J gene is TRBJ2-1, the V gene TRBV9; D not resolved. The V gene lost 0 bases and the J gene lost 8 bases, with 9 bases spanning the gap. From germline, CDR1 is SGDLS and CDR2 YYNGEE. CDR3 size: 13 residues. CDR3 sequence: CASSVVSGDEQFF. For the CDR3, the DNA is TGTGCCAGCAGCGTAGTAAGTGGGGATGAGCAGTTCTTC.

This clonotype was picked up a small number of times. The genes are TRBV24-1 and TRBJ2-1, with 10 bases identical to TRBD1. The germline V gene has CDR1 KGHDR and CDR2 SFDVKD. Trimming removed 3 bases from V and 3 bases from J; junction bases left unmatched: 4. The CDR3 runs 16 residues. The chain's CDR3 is CATSDHGTGDYNEQFF. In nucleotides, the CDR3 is TGTGCCACCAGTGATCACGGGACAGGGGACTACAATGAGCAGTTCTTC.

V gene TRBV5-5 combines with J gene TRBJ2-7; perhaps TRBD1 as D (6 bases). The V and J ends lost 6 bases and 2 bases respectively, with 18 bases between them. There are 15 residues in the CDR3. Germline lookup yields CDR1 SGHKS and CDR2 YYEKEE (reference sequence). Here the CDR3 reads CASIGQNILTYEQYF. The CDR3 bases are TGTGCCAGCATCGGACAGAACATCCTTACCTACGAGCAGTACTTC.

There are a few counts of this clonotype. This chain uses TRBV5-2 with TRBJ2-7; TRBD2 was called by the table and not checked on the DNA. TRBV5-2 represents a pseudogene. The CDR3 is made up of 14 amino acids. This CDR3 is CASDNLGRAYEQYF. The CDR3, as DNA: TGTGCCAGCGACAACCTCGGGAGAGCATACGAGCAGTACTTC.

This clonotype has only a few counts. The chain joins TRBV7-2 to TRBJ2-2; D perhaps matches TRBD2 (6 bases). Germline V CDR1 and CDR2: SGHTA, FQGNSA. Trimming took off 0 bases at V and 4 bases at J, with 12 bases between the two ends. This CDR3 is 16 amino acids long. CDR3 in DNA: TGTGCCAGCAGCTTAGCGCTCGGGGAGGTCACCGGGGAGCTGTTTTTT. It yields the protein CASSLALGEVTGELFF.

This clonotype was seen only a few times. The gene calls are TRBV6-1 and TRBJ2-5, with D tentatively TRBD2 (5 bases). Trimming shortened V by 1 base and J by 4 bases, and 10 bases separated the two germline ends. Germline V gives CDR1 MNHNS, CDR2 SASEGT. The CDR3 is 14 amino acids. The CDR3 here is CASSEERPLETQYF. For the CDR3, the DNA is TGTGCCAGCAGTGAAGAGCGGCCCCTAGAGACCCAGTACTTC.

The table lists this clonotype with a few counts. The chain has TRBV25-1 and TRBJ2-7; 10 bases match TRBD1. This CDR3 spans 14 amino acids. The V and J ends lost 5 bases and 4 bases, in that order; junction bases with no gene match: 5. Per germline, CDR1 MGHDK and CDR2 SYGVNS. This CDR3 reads CASSRGQGKYEQYF. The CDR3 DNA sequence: TGTGCCAGCAGTAGGGGACAGGGGAAATACGAGCAGTACTTC.

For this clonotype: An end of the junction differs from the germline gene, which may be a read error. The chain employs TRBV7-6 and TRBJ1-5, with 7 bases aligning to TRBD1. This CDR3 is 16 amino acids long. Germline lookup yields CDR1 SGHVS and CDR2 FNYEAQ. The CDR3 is CASSLGQEDSNQPQHF. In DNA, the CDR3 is TGTGCTAGCAGCTTAGGACAGGAGGATAGCAATCAGCCCCAGCATTTT. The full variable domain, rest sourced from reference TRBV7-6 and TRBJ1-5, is GAGVSQSPRYKVTKRGQDVALRCDPISGHVSLYWYRQALGQGPEFLTYFNYEAQQDKSGLPNDRFSAERPEGSISTLTIQRTEQRDSAMYRCASSLGQEDSNQPQHFGDGTRLSIL.

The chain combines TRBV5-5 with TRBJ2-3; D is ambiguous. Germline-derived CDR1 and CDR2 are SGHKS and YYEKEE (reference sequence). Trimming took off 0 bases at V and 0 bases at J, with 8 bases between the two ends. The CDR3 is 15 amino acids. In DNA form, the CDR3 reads TGTGCCAGCAGCTTGGCCAGACCTAGCACAGATACGCAGTATTTT. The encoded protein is CASSLARPSTDTQYF.

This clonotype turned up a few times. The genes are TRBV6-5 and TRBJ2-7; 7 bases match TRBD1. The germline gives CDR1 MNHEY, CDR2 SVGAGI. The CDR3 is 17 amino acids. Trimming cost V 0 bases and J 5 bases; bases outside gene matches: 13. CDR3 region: CASSYSITGVYSDEQYF. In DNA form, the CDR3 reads TGTGCCAGCAGTTACTCGATTACAGGGGTTTATTCCGACGAGCAGTACTTC.

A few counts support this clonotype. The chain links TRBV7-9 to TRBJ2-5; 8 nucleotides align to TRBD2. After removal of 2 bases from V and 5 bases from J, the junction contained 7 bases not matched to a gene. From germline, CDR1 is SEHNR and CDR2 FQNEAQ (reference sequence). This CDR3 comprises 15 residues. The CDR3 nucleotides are TGTGCCAGCAGCTTATCAGCGGGGGTTGGGGAGACCCAGTACTTC. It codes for CASSLSAGVGETQYF. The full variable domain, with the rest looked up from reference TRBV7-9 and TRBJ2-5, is DTGVSQNPRHKITKRGQNVTFRCDPISEHNRLYWYRQTLGQGPEFLTYFQNEAQLEKSRLLSDRFSAERPKGSFSTLEIQRTEQGDSAMYLCASSLSAGVGETQYFGPGTRLLVL.

Written as DNA, the CDR3 is TGCAGTGCTAGAGATAGCTGGTCGGGGGGTAGGAGGGGAGAGACCCAGTACTTC. Amino acids: CSARDSWSGGRRGETQYF. The chain uses TRBV20-1 and TRBJ2-5; 7 nucleotides align to TRBD2. This CDR3 contains 18 residues. Germline V gene data show CDR1 as DFQATT and CDR2 as SNEGSKA (reference sequence). V trimming: 0 bases; J trimming: 4 bases; junction bases outside the gene matches: 17.

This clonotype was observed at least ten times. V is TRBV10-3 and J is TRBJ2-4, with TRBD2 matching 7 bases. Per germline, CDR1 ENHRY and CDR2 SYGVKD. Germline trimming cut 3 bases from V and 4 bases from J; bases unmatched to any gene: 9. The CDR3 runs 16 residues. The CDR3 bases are TGTGCCATCAGTGACCCGGGTCGGGGGGAAAAAAACATTCAGTACTTC. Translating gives CAISDPGRGEKNIQYF.

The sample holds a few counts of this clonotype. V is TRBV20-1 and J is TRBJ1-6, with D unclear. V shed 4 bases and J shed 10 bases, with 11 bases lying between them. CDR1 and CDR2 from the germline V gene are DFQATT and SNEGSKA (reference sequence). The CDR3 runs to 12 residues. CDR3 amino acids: CSANEGGSPLHF. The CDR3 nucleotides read TGCAGTGCTAATGAGGGTGGGTCACCCCTCCACTTT.

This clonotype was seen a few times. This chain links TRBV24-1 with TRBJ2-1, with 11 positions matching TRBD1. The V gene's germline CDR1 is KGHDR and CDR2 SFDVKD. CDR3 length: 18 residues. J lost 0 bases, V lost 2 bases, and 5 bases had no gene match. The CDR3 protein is CATSDSWTGGYSYNEQFF. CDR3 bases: TGTGCCACCAGTGATTCGTGGACAGGGGGCTACTCCTACAATGAGCAGTTCTTC.

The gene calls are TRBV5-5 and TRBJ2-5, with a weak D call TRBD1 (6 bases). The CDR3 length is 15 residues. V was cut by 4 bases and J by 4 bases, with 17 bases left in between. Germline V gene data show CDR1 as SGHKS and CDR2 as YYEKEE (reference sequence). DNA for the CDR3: TGTGCCAGCAGCCAGAACCCCACAGGGACAGAGACCCAGTACTTC. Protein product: CASSQNPTGTETQYF.

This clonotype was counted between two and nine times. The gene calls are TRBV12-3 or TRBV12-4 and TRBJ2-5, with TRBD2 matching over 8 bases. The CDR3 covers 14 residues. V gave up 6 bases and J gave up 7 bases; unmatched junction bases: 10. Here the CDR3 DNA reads TGTGCCAGCAGCCGTAATAGCGGGATTGGGACCCAGTACTTC. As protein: CASSRNSGIGTQYF.

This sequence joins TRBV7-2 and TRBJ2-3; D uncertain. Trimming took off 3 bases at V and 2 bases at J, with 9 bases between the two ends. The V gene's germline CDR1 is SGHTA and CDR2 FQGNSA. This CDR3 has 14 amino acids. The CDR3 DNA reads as TGTGCCAGCAGCTTTAACTGGATCACAGATACGCAGTATTTT. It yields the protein CASSFNWITDTQYF.